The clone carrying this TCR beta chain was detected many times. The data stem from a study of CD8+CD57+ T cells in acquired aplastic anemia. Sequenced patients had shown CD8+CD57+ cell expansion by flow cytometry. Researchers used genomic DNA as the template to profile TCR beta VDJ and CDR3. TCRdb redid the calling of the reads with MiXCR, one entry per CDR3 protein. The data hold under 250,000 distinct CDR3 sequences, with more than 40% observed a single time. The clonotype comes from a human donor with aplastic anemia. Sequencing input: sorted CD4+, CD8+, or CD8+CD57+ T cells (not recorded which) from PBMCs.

The CDR3 DNA is TGCGCCAGCAGCCAGACGACAGGGTTTCACGAGCAGTACTTC. Its protein is CASSQTTGFHEQYF. The chain recombines TRBV4-1 with TRBJ2-7; 7 nucleotides match TRBD1. The CDR3 consists of 14 residues. J gave up 5 bases and V 3 bases, and 7 bases lay outside the gene matches. Germline V lookup: CDR1 MGHRA, CDR2 YSYEKL.